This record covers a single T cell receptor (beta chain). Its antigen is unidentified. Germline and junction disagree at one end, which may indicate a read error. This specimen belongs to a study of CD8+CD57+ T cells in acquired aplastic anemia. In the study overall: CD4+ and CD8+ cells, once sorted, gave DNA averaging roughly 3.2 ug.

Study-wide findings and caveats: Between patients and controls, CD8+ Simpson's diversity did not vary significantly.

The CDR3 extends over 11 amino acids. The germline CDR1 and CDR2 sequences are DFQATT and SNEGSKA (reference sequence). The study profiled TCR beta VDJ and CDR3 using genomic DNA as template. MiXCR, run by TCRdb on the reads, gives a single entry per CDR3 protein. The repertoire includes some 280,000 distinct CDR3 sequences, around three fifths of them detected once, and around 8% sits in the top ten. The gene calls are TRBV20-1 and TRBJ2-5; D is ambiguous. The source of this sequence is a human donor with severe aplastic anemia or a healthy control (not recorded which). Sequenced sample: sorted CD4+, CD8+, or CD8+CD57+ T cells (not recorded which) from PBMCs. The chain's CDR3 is CSARIQDTQYF. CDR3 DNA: TGCAGTGCTAGGATACAAGATACCCAGTACTTC.